This T cell receptor beta chain was sequenced for a study of blood T cell repertoires in COVID-19. Study background: The United States, Italy and Spain supplied acute and convalescent COVID-19 samples. T cells, B-cell-depleted T cells, or PBMCs provided the cDNA or gDNA that served as material.

The CDR3 totals 15 residues. Losses at the gene ends were 6 bases for V and 8 bases for J; bases not matched to a gene: 9. In germline, CDR1 is MNHEY, CDR2 SVGAGI. Assay: immunoSEQ multiplex PCR; the TCRdb copy retains only in-frame clones and omits some. The sample shows some 420,000 clones, over 75% of them seen only once. This TCR was sampled from a man aged 30 to 45 who had recovered from COVID-19. The chain is built from TRBV6-5 and TRBJ2-2; 10 bases agree with TRBD1. The sequencing input was PBMCs or T cells enriched from blood (not recorded which). Here the CDR3 reads CASRGVGTGEGELFF. The CDR3 DNA reads as TGTGCCAGCAGAGGGGTCGGGACAGGGGAAGGGGAGCTGTTTTTT.